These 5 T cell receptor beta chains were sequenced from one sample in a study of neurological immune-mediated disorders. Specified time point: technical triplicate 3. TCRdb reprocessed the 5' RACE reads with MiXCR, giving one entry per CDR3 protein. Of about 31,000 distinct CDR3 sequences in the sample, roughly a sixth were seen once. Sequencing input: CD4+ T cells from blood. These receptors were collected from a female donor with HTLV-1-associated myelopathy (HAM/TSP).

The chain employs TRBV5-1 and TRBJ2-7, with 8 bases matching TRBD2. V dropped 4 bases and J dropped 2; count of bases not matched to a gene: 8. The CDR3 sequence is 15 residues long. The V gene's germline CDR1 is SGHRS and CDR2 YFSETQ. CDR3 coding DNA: TGCGCCAGCAGCGCGCCGGGGGGGAGGACCTACGAGCAGTACTTC. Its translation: CASSAPGGRTYEQYF.

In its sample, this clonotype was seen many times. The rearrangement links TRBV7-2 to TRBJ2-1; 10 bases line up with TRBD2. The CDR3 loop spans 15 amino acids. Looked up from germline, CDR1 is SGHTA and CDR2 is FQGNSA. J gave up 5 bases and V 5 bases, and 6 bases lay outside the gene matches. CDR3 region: CASSGLAGGHNEQFF. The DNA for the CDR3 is TGTGCCAGCAGCGGGTTAGCGGGGGGACACAATGAGCAGTTCTTC.

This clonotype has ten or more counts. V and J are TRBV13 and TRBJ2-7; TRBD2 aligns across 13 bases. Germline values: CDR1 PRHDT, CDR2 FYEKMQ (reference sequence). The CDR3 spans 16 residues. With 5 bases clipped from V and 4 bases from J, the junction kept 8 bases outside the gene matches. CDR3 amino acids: CASSPQRTSGGYEQYF. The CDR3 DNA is TGTGCCAGCAGCCCCCAGCGGACTAGCGGGGGTTACGAGCAGTACTTC.

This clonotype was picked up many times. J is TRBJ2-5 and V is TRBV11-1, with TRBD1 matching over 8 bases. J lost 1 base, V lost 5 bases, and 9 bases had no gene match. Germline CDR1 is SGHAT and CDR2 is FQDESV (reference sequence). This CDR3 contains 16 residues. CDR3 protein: CASSIRTGPIQETQYF. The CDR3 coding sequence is TGTGCCAGCAGCATAAGGACAGGGCCCATCCAAGAGACCCAGTACTTC.

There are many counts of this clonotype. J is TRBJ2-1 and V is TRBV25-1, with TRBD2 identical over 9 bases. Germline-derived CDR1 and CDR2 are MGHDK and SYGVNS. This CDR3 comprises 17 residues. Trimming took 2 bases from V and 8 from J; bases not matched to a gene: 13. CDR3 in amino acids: CASSESGRRGGPDEQFF. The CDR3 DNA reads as TGTGCCAGCAGTGAAAGTGGAAGGCGGGGGGGGCCCGATGAGCAGTTCTTC.